This T cell receptor beta chain comes out of a study of CD4 T cells in relation to SARS-CoV-2 and coronaviruses. Study details: After 10 days of antigen culture, PBMC TCR beta CDR3s were sequenced.

Of note for this clone: Its antigen is as yet unknown.

The table came from immunoSEQ multiplex PCR; TCRdb's copy has only in-frame clones and leaves some out. In the table there are 20,000 to 25,000 clones, about two thirds of which are singletons. CD4+ T cells from unexposed donors were obtained before the COVID-19 pandemic (2011-2018). Isolation of CD4+ T cells took place after about eleven days in culture. Study-wide results and limits: Monoreactive clones expanded significantly more to SARS-CoV-2 than crossreactive clones did.

Between the trimmed V and J ends, which lost 0 bases and 4 bases, there was a span of 12 bases. The CDR3 contains 16 residues. Germline V CDR1 and CDR2: MRHNA, SNTAGT. This clonotype originated in a human donor in good health. The sample comprised CD4+ T cells from PBMCs, cultured in vitro. The gene calls are TRBV6-4 and TRBJ2-2, with unresolved D. CDR3 region: CASSDSGRTSTGELFF. CDR3 nucleotide sequence: TGTGCCAGCAGTGACTCCGGCAGGACCTCCACCGGGGAGCTGTTTTTT.